This T cell receptor beta chain was captured in a study of prognosis after radiotherapy for stage I lung cancer. Study details: There were no patients who received concurrent therapy with stereotactic body radiotherapy.

Per germline, CDR1 MNHNS and CDR2 SASEGT. The CDR3 runs to 13 residues. Trimming shortened V by 1 base and J by 2 bases, and 6 bases separated the two germline ends. Amplification of the TCR beta CDR3 (from genomic DNA) was done by two-round multiplex PCR. With primers specific to each TRBV and TRBJ gene, the first-round PCR was performed. Universal primers drove the second round of PCR amplification. TCRdb re-analysed the multiplex PCR reads in MiXCR, keeping a single row per CDR3 protein. The sample comprises more than 30,000 distinct CDR3 sequences, around two fifths of which are singletons, and over 15% rests with the top ten. Within the sample, this clonotype is medium-sized. Its cognate antigen is unknown. Study-level points and caveats: Tumor specificity of the expanded TCR clones was not determined. After stereotactic body radiation therapy, median unique TCR clones were roughly 6,500, down from over 8,500.

The V gene is TRBV6-1, the J gene TRBJ2-7; D call uncertain. The sequence was obtained from a donor aged 50 or older with non-small cell lung cancer. Sequenced here: PBMCs, sampled before or after stereotactic body radiation therapy (not recorded which). The CDR3 reads CASSEGGPYEQYF. In DNA, the CDR3 is TGTGCCAGCAGTGAAGGCGGACCCTACGAGCAGTACTTC.